The 24 T cell receptor beta chains presented below share a single source sample, sequenced in a study of blood T cell repertoires in COVID-19. Libraries were prepared by immunoSEQ multiplex PCR; TCRdb keeps only in-frame clonotypes and omits some of them. The sample includes more than 300,000 clones, roughly nine tenths of them seen just once. Material for sequencing was PBMCs or T cells enriched from blood (not recorded which). These receptors all stem from a woman aged 35 to 49 who had been exposed to COVID-19.

The chain uses TRBV28 and TRBJ1-5; no definite D call. This CDR3 is built from 15 residues. V was trimmed by 2 bases and J by 5 bases, leaving 13 bases between them. CDR1 and CDR2 from the germline V gene are MDHEN and SYDVKM. The CDR3 sequence is CASSLGGSWDQPQHF. The CDR3 DNA reads TGTGCCAGCAGTTTAGGAGGTTCGTGGGATCAGCCCCAGCATTTT.

This rearrangement joins TRBV19 to TRBJ2-5; perhaps TRBD2 as D (6 bases). Trimming pared 5 bases from V and 1 base from J, leaving 11 bases between. This CDR3 contains 14 residues. The V gene's germline CDR1 is LNHDA and CDR2 SQIVND (reference sequence). CDR3 region: CASSSRDFQETQYF. Here the CDR3 DNA reads TGTGCCAGTAGTTCCCGGGACTTCCAAGAGACCCAGTACTTC.

This clone showed up just once. The chain has TRBV5-4 and TRBJ1-2; D ambiguous. The CDR3 extends over 13 amino acids. Germline V CDR1 and CDR2: SGHNT, YYREEE (reference sequence). V lost 0 bases to trimming and J lost 0 bases, with 3 bases between them. The CDR3 DNA reads as TGTGCCAGCAGCTTGGCTCCTAACTATGGCTACACCTTC. This gives the protein CASSLAPNYGYTF.

The V gene is TRBV2, the J gene TRBJ1-2; 7 nucleotides align to TRBD1. CDR3 length: 14 residues. The V segment lost 5 bases and the J segment 3 bases; nucleotides outside the gene matches: 6. Looked up from germline, CDR1 is SNHLY and CDR2 is FYNNEI. CDR3 loop: CASSRTGVDYGYTF. The CDR3 bases are TGTGCCAGCAGTAGAACAGGGGTGGACTATGGCTACACCTTC.

The rearrangement joins TRBV9 to TRBJ2-7, with 9 nucleotides matching TRBD1. Per germline, CDR1 SGDLS and CDR2 YYNGEE. The V gene end was trimmed by 4 bases and the J gene end by 3 bases; junction bases not matched to a gene: 5. This CDR3 contains 14 residues. CDR3 loop: CASSRSTGGYEQYF. CDR3 DNA: TGTGCCAGCAGCCGTTCGACAGGGGGCTACGAGCAGTACTTC.

This sequence joins TRBV10-3 and TRBJ1-1; the D gene is possibly TRBD1 (6 bases). CDR3 size: 16 residues. CDR1 and CDR2 from the germline V gene are ENHRY and SYGVKD. V was pared by 0 bases and J by 1 base, with 12 bases between. The CDR3 reads CAISESRQGKNTEAFF. Written as DNA, the CDR3 is TGTGCCATCAGTGAGTCGAGGCAGGGGAAGAACACTGAAGCTTTCTTT.

This chain links TRBV5-1 with TRBJ2-2, with TRBD1 as a possible D gene (6 bases). V lost 0 bases and J 1 base, leaving 10 bases between the germline ends. The CDR3 has 16 amino acids. In germline, CDR1 is SGHRS, CDR2 YFSETQ. CDR3 sequence reads: CASSLATGMNTGELFF. The CDR3 bases are TGCGCCAGCAGCTTGGCCACAGGGATGAACACCGGGGAGCTGTTTTTT.

The V gene is TRBV7-9, the J gene TRBJ2-1; D ambiguous. The V end was cut by 4 bases, the J end by 8 bases, with 9 bases between. The CDR3 totals 12 residues. The germline V gene has CDR1 SEHNR and CDR2 FQNEAQ (reference sequence). CDR3 nucleotides: TGTGCCAGCAGCTCAAGTGAGGATGAGCAGTTCTTC. Its protein is CASSSSEDEQFF.

This clone was found once. The chain uses TRBV19 and TRBJ2-7; a possible D gene is TRBD2 (6 bases). Between the trimmed V and J ends, which lost 7 bases and 4 bases, there was a span of 14 bases. The CDR3 loop spans 13 amino acids. Germline CDR1 is LNHDA and CDR2 is SQIVND (reference sequence). The DNA for the CDR3 is TGTGCCAGTATGGGTAAGGGGAGGTACGAGCAGTACTTC. It is translated as CASMGKGRYEQYF.

DNA of the CDR3: TGTGCCAGTAGTTTGACCGGGCGGAGGTCCTATAATTCACCCCTCCACTTT. It codes for CASSLTGRRSYNSPLHF. The rearrangement joins TRBV19 to TRBJ1-6; D is ambiguous. V was trimmed by 5 bases and J by 1 base, leaving 15 bases between them. CDR3 length: 17 amino acids. Germline-derived CDR1 and CDR2 are LNHDA and SQIVND (reference sequence).

The chain couples TRBV18 to TRBJ1-2; 8 positions agree with TRBD1. CDR3 length: 13 amino acids. Germline V lookup: CDR1 KGHSH, CDR2 LQKENI. The V and J ends lost 9 bases and 8 bases, in that order; junction bases with no gene match: 11. CDR3 bases: TGTGCCAGACCACAACAGGGGGTAAACGGCTACACCTTC. This sequence encodes CARPQQGVNGYTF.

J is TRBJ1-3 and V is TRBV9; D call uncertain. CDR1 and CDR2 from the germline V gene are SGDLS and YYNGEE. The CDR3 is made up of 14 amino acids. V lost 0 bases and J lost 6, with 10 bases in between. CDR3 sequence (DNA): TGTGCCAGCAGCGTAGTTCCCCCCTTAAACACCATATATTTT. Encoded protein: CASSVVPPLNTIYF.

This chain uses TRBV11-2 with TRBJ1-3, with a weak D call TRBD1 (5 bases). The CDR3 length is 15 residues. V dropped 4 bases and J dropped 4 bases, with 14 bases sitting between them. Germline assignment: CDR1 SGHAT and CDR2 FQNNGV. Here the CDR3 DNA reads TGTGCCAGCAGCTCGTACGGGGGGGACGGAAACACCATATATTTT. This translates into CASSSYGGDGNTIYF.

Notes on this clone: At one end, the junction sequence differs from germline, possibly due to a read error. The rearrangement joins TRBV20-1 to TRBJ2-5, with 7 bases fitting TRBD2. Germline CDR1 reads DFQATT; CDR2 reads SNEGSKA (reference sequence). This CDR3 comprises 11 residues. The CDR3 coding sequence is TGCAGTGCTAGAGGTCTAGCGGAGGCCCACTTC. This codes for CSARGLAEAHF.

V and J are TRBV7-9 and TRBJ2-7; perhaps TRBD1 as D (6 bases). The CDR3 is 14 residues long. With 3 bases removed from V and 0 bases from J, the gap between germline ends came to 9 bases. Per germline, CDR1 SEHNR and CDR2 FQNEAQ (reference sequence). CDR3 residues: CASSFRQASYEQYF. As DNA, the CDR3 is TGTGCCAGCAGCTTTAGACAGGCCTCCTACGAGCAGTACTTC.

This chain joins TRBV5-4 and TRBJ2-1; 11 nucleotides agree with TRBD2. The V and J ends lost 3 bases and 5 bases, in that order; junction bases with no gene match: 4. The CDR3 is 15 amino acids. CDR1 SGHNT and CDR2 YYREEE come from the germline V gene (reference sequence). CDR3 amino acids: CASSSRLAGHNEQFF. The CDR3 coding sequence is TGTGCCAGCAGCTCGCGACTAGCGGGGCACAATGAGCAGTTCTTC.

J is TRBJ1-4 and V is TRBV11-2; tentatively, D is TRBD1 (6 bases). CDR1 SGHAT and CDR2 FQNNGV come from the germline V gene. The V gene lost 5 bases and the J gene lost 5 bases, with 15 bases spanning the gap. This CDR3 has 15 residues. The CDR3 region is CASSRGRGANEKLFF. CDR3 nucleotide sequence: TGTGCCAGCAGCCGGGGCCGGGGGGCAAATGAAAAACTGTTTTTT.

The J gene is TRBJ1-2, the V gene TRBV5-5, with TRBD1 matching over 8 bases. The J segment lost 8 bases and the V segment lost 2 bases, leaving 14 bases of the junction unmatched. The germline gives CDR1 SGHKS, CDR2 YYEKEE (reference sequence). The CDR3 has 16 amino acids. The CDR3 loop is CASSLSTRVPGGGYTF. In nucleotides, the CDR3 is TGTGCCAGCAGCTTATCCACCAGGGTCCCAGGGGGCGGCTACACCTTC.

The chain uses TRBV24-1 and TRBJ1-1; 7 nucleotides agree with TRBD1. Germline CDR1 and CDR2: KGHDR and SFDVKD. The length of the CDR3 is 14 residues. J was trimmed by 1 base and V by 5 bases; bases with no gene match: 3. The CDR3 loop reads CATSARTGNTEAFF. In DNA form, the CDR3 reads TGTGCCACCAGTGCCCGGACAGGGAACACTGAAGCTTTCTTT.

The rearrangement links TRBV27 to TRBJ1-2; 7 nucleotides line up with TRBD1. The germline gives CDR1 MNHEY, CDR2 SMNVEV (reference sequence). CDR3 length: 13 amino acids. Trimming removed 5 bases from V and 6 bases from J; junction bases left unmatched: 6. This CDR3 reads CASSRQGVDGYTF. The DNA for the CDR3 is TGTGCCAGCAGTCGCCAGGGGGTTGATGGCTACACCTTC.

This clone has only a few counts. The V gene is TRBV18, the J gene TRBJ1-5; D may be TRBD1 (5 bases). V shed 1 base and J shed 3 bases, with 7 bases lying between them. Germline V gives CDR1 KGHSH, CDR2 LQKENI. This CDR3 has 14 residues. The CDR3 nucleotides are TGTGCCAGCTCACCACAGACAGTCAATCAGCCCCAGCATTTT. This codes for CASSPQTVNQPQHF. The complete variable domain, with remaining parts taken from reference TRBV18 and TRBJ1-5, reads NAGVMQNPRHLVRRRGQEARLRCSPMKGHSHVYWYRQLPEEGLKFMVYLQKENIIDESGMPKERFSAEFPKEGPSILRIQQVVRGDSAAYFCASSPQTVNQPQHFGDGTRLSIL.

In this sample, this clone turned up a few times. This chain joins TRBV6-5 and TRBJ1-5, with a tentative D call TRBD1 (6 bases). The germline V and J ends were trimmed by 6 bases and 7 bases, with 13 bases remaining between them. The CDR3 runs 13 residues. Germline V CDR1 and CDR2: MNHEY, SVGAGI. The CDR3: CASSRLQGQPQHF. DNA of the CDR3: TGTGCCAGCAGCCGTCTACAGGGACAGCCCCAGCATTTT.

The count of this clone is one. This chain connects TRBV19 to TRBJ2-2; D might be TRBD1 (7 bases). V gave up 7 bases and J gave up 4 bases, with 25 bases separating them. Germline loops: CDR1 LNHDA, CDR2 SQIVND (reference sequence). The CDR3 loop spans 18 amino acids. CDR3 sequence: CASNTRRDSSFSTGELFF. In nucleotides, the CDR3 is TGTGCCAGTAATACCAGGAGGGACAGCTCTTTCAGCACCGGGGAGCTGTTTTTT.

A note on this clone: This sample also contains other DNA sequences that code for the same CDR3. This rearrangement joins TRBV6-5 to TRBJ1-1; tentatively, D is TRBD1 (5 bases). V shed 0 bases and J shed 5 bases, with 16 bases lying between them. CDR1 and CDR2 (germline): MNHEY, SVGAGI. The length of the CDR3 is 16 residues. The CDR3 sequence: CASSYSSRGARTEAFF. The CDR3 DNA reads TGTGCCAGCAGTTACTCCTCAAGGGGCGCAAGAACTGAAGCTTTCTTT.